The entry that follows covers one T cell receptor (beta chain) sequence. Seattle enrolled patients during active infection and tracked them longitudinally. In the original processing: Amplification of reference gene primers was used by the study to estimate nucleated cell counts. The repertoire was sequenced with immunoSEQ multiplex PCR; TCRdb's copy has only in-frame clones and lacks some. V, J and clone size were drawn from that table, and D and trimming were deduced from the DNA. The sample lists over 150,000 clones; around 87% were seen once. The record originates from a study of blood T cell repertoires in COVID-19. About the research overall: Acute-phase and convalescent COVID-19 samples originated in the United States, Italy and Spain. Nucleic acid was either cDNA or gDNA, and it came from T cells, B-cell-depleted T cells, or PBMCs.

Trimming cost V 8 bases and J 2 bases, with 15 bases left between them. The CDR3 runs 15 residues. CDR1 and CDR2 from the germline V gene are SGHTA and FQGNSA. The receptor was derived from a man aged 60 to 69 with COVID-19, enrolled during active disease. The specimen was peripheral blood. This rearrangement joins TRBV7-2 to TRBJ2-2; no clear D. The CDR3 is CASLYSFSNTGELFF. The CDR3, as DNA: TGTGCCAGCCTATATTCGTTCTCCAACACCGGGGAGCTGTTTTTT. Variable domain in full (rest from reference TRBV7-2 and TRBJ2-2): GAGVSQSPSNKVTEKGKDVELRCDPISGHTALYWYRQSLGQGLEFLIYFQGNSAPDKSGLPSDRFSAERTGGSVSTLTIQRTQQEDSAVYLCASLYSFSNTGELFFGEGSRLTVL.